The 8 T cell receptor beta chains below come from one sample, sequenced in a study of T cell responses to AZD1222 COVID-19 vaccine. The protocol was immunoSEQ multiplex PCR, while the TCRdb copy is restricted to in-frame clones and leaves out a portion. The sample includes around 160,000 clones, around four fifths of them seen just once. The material was peripheral blood, obtained on day 0 of MenACWY control vaccination. The receptors were sampled from an adult in good health.

The V call is TRBV30, the J call TRBJ1-6; 10 nucleotides align to TRBD1. This CDR3 spans 11 amino acids. Germline CDR1 and CDR2: GTSNPN and SVGIG (reference sequence). CDR3 protein: CAADRGSPLHF. The CDR3, as DNA: TGTGCTGCGGACAGGGGGTCACCCCTCCACTTT.

The chain joins TRBV4-1 to TRBJ1-2; 8 bases map to TRBD1. Germline V CDR1 and CDR2: MGHRA, YSYEKL. This CDR3 has 14 residues. V was pared by 1 base and J by 5 bases, with 3 bases of the junction left unmatched. Written as DNA, the CDR3 is TGCGCCAGCAGCCAAGGGGGACAGGTTTATGGCTACACCTTC. Its translation is CASSQGGQVYGYTF.

This chain joins TRBV5-5 and TRBJ1-2, with 8 nucleotides matching TRBD1. Per the germline V gene, CDR1 is SGHKS and CDR2 is YYEKEE (reference sequence). The V segment lost 4 bases and the J segment 3 bases; nucleotides outside the gene matches: 8. CDR3 length: 15 residues. The CDR3 region is CASSPYLGQDYGYTF. As DNA, the CDR3 is TGTGCCAGCAGCCCATACTTGGGACAGGACTATGGCTACACCTTC.

The CDR3 here is CASSFRPAGLQTRTDTQYF. DNA for the CDR3: TGCGCCAGCAGCTTCCGCCCGGCGGGGCTACAGACTCGCACAGATACGCAGTATTTT. The chain uses TRBV5-1 and TRBJ2-3; D is perhaps TRBD2 (6 bases). Per germline, CDR1 SGHRS and CDR2 YFSETQ. Between the trimmed V and J ends, which lost 2 bases and 1 base, there was a span of 23 bases. CDR3 length: 19 residues.

The chain joins TRBV9 to TRBJ1-6; D is unclear. CDR1 is SGDLS, CDR2 YYNGEE, per germline. V shed 0 bases and J shed 8 bases, with 9 bases lying between them. The CDR3 totals 14 residues. The CDR3 region has the DNA TGTGCCAGCAGCGTAGGGACGAGGGATTCACCCCTCCACTTT. Its translation is CASSVGTRDSPLHF.

This clone came up a few times. The chain links TRBV3-1 (or the pseudogene TRBV3-2) to TRBJ1-4, with a possible D match to TRBD1 (5 bases). Trimming removed 2 bases from V and 12 bases from J, with 13 bases in between. Germline CDR1 and CDR2: LGHDT and YNNKEL (reference sequence). The length of the CDR3 is 13 residues. The CDR3 sequence: CASSQMGSGELFF. The CDR3 DNA reads as TGTGCCAGCAGCCAAATGGGGTCGGGGGAACTGTTTTTT.

V gene TRBV12-5 combines with J gene TRBJ2-7; 9 nucleotides match TRBD1. Per germline, CDR1 LGHNT and CDR2 FRNRAP. V trimming: 6 bases; J trimming: 1 base; junction bases outside the gene matches: 10. The CDR3 loop spans 16 amino acids. The CDR3 here is CASGRIPGQGSYEQYF. DNA of the CDR3: TGTGCTAGTGGCCGCATTCCGGGACAGGGATCCTACGAGCAGTACTTC.

The rearrangement uses TRBV15 and TRBJ2-1; TRBD1 agrees at 9 bases. The CDR3 has 14 amino acids. V lost 11 bases and J lost 4; bases outside the gene matches: 9. Per the germline V gene, CDR1 is LNHNV and CDR2 is YYDKDF (reference sequence). Written as DNA, the CDR3 is TGTGCCGCGCAGGGACAGGGAGGATACAATGAGCAGTTCTTC. Amino acids: CAAQGQGGYNEQFF.